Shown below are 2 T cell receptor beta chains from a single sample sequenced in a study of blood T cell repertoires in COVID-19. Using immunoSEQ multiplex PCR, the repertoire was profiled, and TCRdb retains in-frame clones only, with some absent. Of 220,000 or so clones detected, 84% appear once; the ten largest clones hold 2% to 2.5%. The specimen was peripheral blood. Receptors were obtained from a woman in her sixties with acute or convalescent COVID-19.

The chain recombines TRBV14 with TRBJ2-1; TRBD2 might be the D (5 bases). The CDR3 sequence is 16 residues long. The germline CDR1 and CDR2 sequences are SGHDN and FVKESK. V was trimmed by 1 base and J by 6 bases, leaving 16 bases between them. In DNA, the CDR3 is TGTGCCAGCAGCCAAGGAATAAGCGGAGGTGGCAATGAGCAGTTCTTC. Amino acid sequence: CASSQGISGGGNEQFF.

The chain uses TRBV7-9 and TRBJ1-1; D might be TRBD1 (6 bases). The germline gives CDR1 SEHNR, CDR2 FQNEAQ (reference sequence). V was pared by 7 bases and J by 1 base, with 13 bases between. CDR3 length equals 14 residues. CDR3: CASTYGGANTEAFF. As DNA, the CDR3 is TGTGCCAGCACCTACGGGGGGGCGAACACTGAAGCTTTCTTT.